This T cell receptor beta chain was captured in a study of long-term antiretroviral therapy in people with HIV. Concerning this clone: Antigen unknown.

The trim removed 1 base at V and 7 bases at J, leaving 4 bases unmatched. This CDR3 contains 15 residues. Germline CDR1 reads LGHNA; CDR2 reads YNFKEQ. At the survey level, the v3.0 immunoSEQ assay was run. Repertoires were generated with immunoSEQ multiplex PCR, while TCRdb's copy carries only in-frame clones and drops some. The sample carries roughly 29,000 clones, 95% recorded once. Findings and limits, study-wide: HIV repertoires showed narrower CDR3 length ranges than controls.

This receptor was obtained from a man under 40 with HIV. The specimen comprised unsorted PBMCs, sampled 5.3 years after starting antiretroviral therapy. The chain recombines TRBV4-2 with TRBJ1-5; 10 positions agree with TRBD1. The CDR3: CASSQGQGANQPQHF. Here the CDR3 DNA reads TGTGCCAGCAGCCAAGGACAGGGGGCTAACCAGCCCCAGCATTTT.